This T cell receptor beta chain was profiled in a study of HIV-infected patients and healthy controls. Overall study results and limits: HIV-infected patients and controls differed significantly in mean usage of eight alpha and eight beta V genes.

Alpha and beta constant-region primers primed reverse transcription of approximately 460 ng RNA. Alpha and beta chain libraries were made separately by chain-specific third strand synthesis with multiplexing indices. From the 5' RACE reads, TCRdb called clonotypes with MiXCR, one entry per CDR3 protein. In the table there are about 6,600 distinct CDR3 sequences, more than 9% of which are singletons. V lost 0 bases, J lost 10 bases, and 13 bases stayed unmatched. The CDR3 runs to 16 residues. CDR1 and CDR2 (germline): SGHRS, YFSETQ. Follow-up blood was drawn about 14 weeks, roughly three months, after antiretroviral therapy began. The repertoire came from unfractionated whole blood and reflected all unsorted peripheral T cells. This clonotype was seen repeatedly, ten times or more. Its antigen is as yet unknown.

This receptor was taken from an adult with HIV infection. This chain links TRBV5-1 with TRBJ1-1, with 9 positions matching TRBD1. The input for sequencing was blood, taken during antiretroviral therapy. The CDR3 reads CASSLDVGQGLRRAFF. In nucleotides, the CDR3 is TGCGCCAGCAGCTTGGACGTTGGACAGGGGTTAAGACGAGCTTTCTTT. The whole variable domain, remainder taken from reference TRBV5-1 and TRBJ1-1, is KAGVTQTPRYLIKTRGQQVTLSCSPISGHRSVSWYQQTPGQGLQFLFEYFSETQRNKGNFPGRFSGRQFSNSRSEMNVSTLELGDSALYLCASSLDVGQGLRRAFFGQGTRLTVV.